These 11 T cell receptor beta chains share one sample of origin, sequenced in a study of regulatory T cells in long-lasting Graves disease. Described time point: newly diagnosed GD, antithyroid drugs for less than 3 months. PBMC RNA was the source of the TCR library. CDR3-region Arm-PCR and iRepertoire HTBI primers produced the TCR beta libraries. Each CDR3 protein is one row after TCRdb ran MiXCR on the multiplex PCR reads. This repertoire shows some 560,000 distinct CDR3 sequences, about 16% found once; its top ten account for approximately 25%. Another study also made use of these data, one on T cells in Graves' hyperthyroidism and ophthalmopathy.

Sequencing was performed on peripheral blood mononuclear cells (PBMCs), taken at new diagnosis, from a patient treated with antithyroid drugs. These receptors were obtained from a woman aged 40-60 years with Graves disease.

The table lists this clonotype with many counts. The chain carries TRBV2 and TRBJ1-2; D gene uncertain. CDR3 length: 12 amino acids. Germline V gives CDR1 SNHLY, CDR2 FYNNEI. The V end was cut by 2 bases, the J end by 2 bases, with 3 bases between. The CDR3 region has the DNA TGTGCCAGCAGTGAATTAAACTATGGCTACACCTTC. Encoded protein: CASSELNYGYTF. The whole variable domain, filled in from reference TRBV2 and TRBJ1-2, reads EPEVTQTPSHQVTQMGQEVILRCVPISNHLYFYWYRQILGQKVEFLVSFYNNEISEKSEIFDDQFSVERPDGSNFTLKIRSTKLEDSAMYFCASSELNYGYTFGSGTRLTVV.

This clonotype was found many times. This chain links TRBV10-3 with TRBJ2-3; 7 bases fit TRBD2. J was trimmed by 0 bases and V by 6 bases; bases with no gene match: 3. CDR1 is ENHRY and CDR2 is SYGVKD in the germline V gene. CDR3 size: 14 residues. Here the CDR3 reads CAIRPAGSTDTQYF. In DNA, the CDR3 is TGTGCCATCAGACCAGCGGGGAGCACAGATACGCAGTATTTT.

The chain is built from TRBV20-1 and TRBJ1-1; D uncertain. The CDR3 runs 15 residues. The germline V and J ends were trimmed by 5 bases and 4 bases, with 20 bases remaining between them. CDR1 is DFQATT and CDR2 is SNEGSKA in the germline V gene (reference sequence). The chain's CDR3 is CSADIVSRGITEAFF. Written as DNA, the CDR3 is TGCAGTGCTGACATCGTTTCCAGAGGTATCACTGAAGCTTTCTTT.

This clonotype occurred many times. The chain carries TRBV6-1 and TRBJ1-5, with a weak D call TRBD1 (5 bases). Trimming took 6 bases from V and 9 from J, leaving 15 bases between them. The CDR3 has 13 residues. In germline, CDR1 is MNHNS, CDR2 SASEGT. The CDR3 is CASRAGSIMPQHF. DNA for the CDR3: TGTGCCAGCAGGGCAGGGTCTATAATGCCCCAGCATTTT.

In the case of this clonotype: A much larger clone lies a single base off, so this may be a read error. The rearrangement uses TRBV28 and TRBJ1-5; D gene ambiguous. Germline V gene sequence: CDR1 MDHEN, CDR2 SYDVKM. This CDR3 has 11 residues. This CDR3 is CAGSLGQPQHF. DNA of the CDR3: TGTGCCGGCAGTTTGGGCCAGCCCCAGCATTTT.

CDR3 protein: CSAYIPGQGYQPQHF. CDR3 DNA: TGCAGTGCTTATATCCCGGGACAGGGGTATCAGCCCCAGCATTTT. The rearrangement uses TRBV20-1 and TRBJ1-5; the match to TRBD1 covers 10 bases. V lost 5 bases, J lost 5 bases, and 9 bases stayed unmatched. The CDR3 consists of 15 residues. Germline loops: CDR1 DFQATT, CDR2 SNEGSKA (reference sequence).

This clonotype was recorded many times. The chain is built from TRBV28 and TRBJ2-3; tentatively, D is TRBD1 (6 bases). V lost 2 bases and J lost 4, with 19 bases in between. Germline CDR1 MDHEN, CDR2 SYDVKM. The CDR3 runs to 17 residues. The CDR3 reads CASSLLRDTVLPDTQYF. The CDR3 bases are TGTGCCAGCAGTTTACTGAGGGACACGGTTCTACCAGATACGCAGTATTTT.

This clonotype appeared a few times. The rearrangement links TRBV6-2 or TRBV6-3 to TRBJ1-2; the match to TRBD1 covers 8 bases. This CDR3 has 13 residues. In germline, CDR1 is MNHEY, CDR2 SVGEGT. After removal of 8 bases from V and 6 bases from J, the junction contained 8 bases not matched to a gene. CDR3 sequence reads: CASGKQGDDGYTF. CDR3 bases: TGTGCCAGCGGGAAACAGGGGGATGATGGCTACACCTTC.

This clonotype has at least ten counts. The CDR3 nucleotides read TGCAGTGCGGTAGCGGGGGGACTCTGGGACGAGACCCAGTACTTC. It specifies CSAVAGGLWDETQYF. This chain uses TRBV20-1 with TRBJ2-5, with 10 bases lining up with TRBD2. The germline CDR1 and CDR2 sequences are DFQATT and SNEGSKA (reference sequence). Trimming at V came to 6 bases and at J to 5 bases, leaving 12 bases not matched to a gene. CDR3 length: 15 amino acids.

This clonotype appeared a few times. The rearrangement uses TRBV6-2 or TRBV6-3 and TRBJ2-3; 7 positions agree with TRBD1. This CDR3 is built from 15 residues. CDR1 MNHEY and CDR2 SVGEGT come from the germline V gene. V lost 5 bases, J lost 2 bases, and 7 bases stayed unmatched. In nucleotides, the CDR3 is TGTGCCAGCAGTCTCTGGGGACAGCACACAGATACGCAGTATTTT. Translation: CASSLWGQHTDTQYF.

With regard to this clonotype: A read error may be the cause here, since a much bigger clone is one base away. The V gene is TRBV20-1, the J gene TRBJ2-3; TRBD2 agrees at 9 bases. This CDR3 contains 14 residues. J lost 6 bases, V lost 7 bases, and 11 bases had no gene match. Germline V gene sequence: CDR1 DFQATT, CDR2 SNEGSKA (reference sequence). In DNA, the CDR3 is TGCAGTGTTAGCTCCAGCGGGGGGTCGGATACGCAGTATTTT. Translated: CSVSSSGGSDTQYF.